This TCR beta chain was captured by sequencing in a study of blood T cell repertoires in COVID-19. Study summary: Material from acute and convalescent COVID-19 was sourced from the United States, Italy and Spain. Nucleic acid was either cDNA or gDNA, and it came from T cells, B-cell-depleted T cells, or PBMCs.

This clone was counted only a few times. TCRdb's table, derived via immunoSEQ multiplex PCR, lists solely in-frame clones and lacks some. The repertoire includes roughly 190,000 clones, 84% of them detected once, and 5% to 6.5% sits in the top ten. This CDR3 has 14 amino acids. Germline V gene sequence: CDR1 MNHEY, CDR2 SMNVEV (reference sequence). V was clipped by 3 bases and J by 4 bases, with 10 bases between them. This chain joins TRBV27 and TRBJ1-5; possible D gene TRBD1, 5 bases. The sequence was collected from a woman between 65 and 79 years old with active or convalescent COVID-19. The sequencing input was peripheral blood. CDR3 bases: TGTGCCAGCAGTTTTGGCCAGGGAAATCAGCCCCAGCATTTT. It encodes CASSFGQGNQPQHF.